This TCR beta chain originates from a study of T cell responses to AZD1222 COVID-19 vaccine. For the study at large: Second-dose schedules of about 4 or about 12 weeks were combined. General study results and limits: After the peak T cell response, and only then, were repertoires sampled. Regions 160-218 and 743-854 held dominance among vaccine-associated CD4 TCRs, which spanned spike.

Germline CDR1 reads LNHDA; CDR2 reads SQIVND (reference sequence). The CDR3 contains 13 residues. Trimming removed 6 bases from V and 8 bases from J, with 16 bases in between. Generated by immunoSEQ multiplex PCR, the TCRdb table keeps only in-frame clones and is missing some. The sample carries about 120,000 clones, about 91% recorded once. There are a few counts of this clone. Antigen specificity is unknown. This chain links TRBV19 with TRBJ1-2, with a possible D match to TRBD1 (5 bases). The TCR originated in an adult in good health. The input for sequencing was peripheral blood, taken on day 0 of AZD1222 vaccination. The CDR3 spells CASSRDGLQGYTF. The CDR3 DNA follows: TGTGCCAGTAGCAGGGACGGGCTCCAGGGCTACACCTTC.